The clone carrying this TCR beta chain was seen only a few times. Its antigen remains unidentified. Sampled while nominally healthy, donors likely had unrecorded immune exposures. The CDR3 covers 15 residues. Germline lookup yields CDR1 GTSNPN and CDR2 SVGIG (reference sequence). J gave up 7 bases and V 2 bases, and 6 bases lay outside the gene matches. The sample comes from a study of cytomegalovirus exposure and HLA in healthy donors. Study-wide background: Previous work identified 120 million or so unique TCR beta sequences from some 170 million T cells.

General study points: Previous analysis showed most TCR beta V segments were productive about 90% or about 30% of the time. DRB1 had the most TCR associations and HLA-C the fewest, a later analysis found, with rates varying by HLA locus.

Both 60 Vbeta primers and 13 Jbeta primers went into the PCR. Sequencing used immunoSEQ multiplex PCR; TCRdb keeps in-frame clones, though not all of them. The sample holds around 260,000 clones, about four fifths seen once. Sequenced: PBMCs. The chain links TRBV30 to TRBJ2-1; 12 bases are shared with TRBD1. The clonotype originates from a girl aged 2 to 10 in good health and CMV-seronegative. This CDR3 reads CAWSSGQGAGNEQFF. For the CDR3, the DNA is TGTGCCTGGAGTTCGGGACAGGGGGCGGGTAATGAGCAGTTCTTC.